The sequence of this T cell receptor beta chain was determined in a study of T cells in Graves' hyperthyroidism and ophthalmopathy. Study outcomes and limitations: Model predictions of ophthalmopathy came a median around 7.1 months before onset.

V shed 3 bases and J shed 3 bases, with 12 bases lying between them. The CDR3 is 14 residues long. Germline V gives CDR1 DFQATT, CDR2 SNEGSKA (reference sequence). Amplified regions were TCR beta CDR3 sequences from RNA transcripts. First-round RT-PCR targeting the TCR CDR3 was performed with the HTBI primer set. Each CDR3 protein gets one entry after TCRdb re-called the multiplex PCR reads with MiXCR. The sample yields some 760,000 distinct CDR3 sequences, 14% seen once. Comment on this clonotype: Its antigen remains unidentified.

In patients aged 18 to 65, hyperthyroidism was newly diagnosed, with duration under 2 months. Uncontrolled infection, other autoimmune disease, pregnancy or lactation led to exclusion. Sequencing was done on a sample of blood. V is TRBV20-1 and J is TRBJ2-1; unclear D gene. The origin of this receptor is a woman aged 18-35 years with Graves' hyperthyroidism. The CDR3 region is CSARGPGRYNEQFF. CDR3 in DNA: TGCAGTGCTAGGGGCCCTGGTCGCTACAATGAGCAGTTCTTC.